A single sample is the source of the 8 T cell receptor beta chains below, sequenced in a study of T cell changes during pregnancy in multiple sclerosis. This table comes from immunoSEQ multiplex PCR, and its TCRdb copy is limited to in-frame clones, with some not included. The table has about 110,000 clones, roughly nine tenths seen once. This specimen consisted of peripheral blood, obtained in the third trimester of pregnancy. The source is a female donor with multiple sclerosis, enrolled in a pregnancy study.

V gene TRBV25-1 combines with J gene TRBJ2-3; D unclear. V lost 0 bases and J lost 0, with 4 bases in between. This CDR3 region has 14 residues. Germline-derived CDR1 and CDR2 are MGHDK and SYGVNS. The CDR3 loop is CASSEYRSTDTQYF. The CDR3 DNA reads as TGTGCCAGCAGTGAATATAGAAGCACAGATACGCAGTATTTT.

The rearrangement links TRBV5-4 to TRBJ2-7, with 8 bases matching TRBD1. The CDR3 sequence is 13 residues long. Germline CDR1 is SGHNT and CDR2 is YYREEE (reference sequence). V lost 2 bases to trimming and J lost 6 bases; unmatched junction nucleotides: 4. CDR3 amino acids: CASSFDRGSEQYF. The CDR3, as DNA: TGTGCCAGCAGCTTTGACAGGGGAAGCGAGCAGTACTTC.

This chain links TRBV5-1 with TRBJ2-1; 9 bases agree with TRBD2. J gave up 4 bases and V 0 bases, and 5 bases lay outside the gene matches. CDR3 length: 16 residues. Germline-derived CDR1 and CDR2 are SGHRS and YFSETQ. The CDR3, as DNA: TGCGCCAGCAGCTTGGCGGTAGCGGGGGAATACAATGAGCAGTTCTTC. Protein: CASSLAVAGEYNEQFF.

The genes are TRBV28 and TRBJ2-7, with TRBD2 matching 7 bases. CDR1 is MDHEN and CDR2 is SYDVKM in the germline V gene. The V segment lost 6 bases and the J segment 0 bases; nucleotides outside the gene matches: 8. The CDR3 sequence is 15 residues long. The CDR3 region has the DNA TGTGCCAGCAGCTCAGGACTAGGACTCTCCTACGAGCAGTACTTC. Protein: CASSSGLGLSYEQYF.

This rearrangement joins TRBV19 to TRBJ1-2, with D perhaps matching TRBD1 (6 bases). The germline CDR1 and CDR2 sequences are LNHDA and SQIVND (reference sequence). The CDR3 runs 11 residues. V was clipped by 9 bases and J by 8 bases, with 13 bases between them. The CDR3 is CASREGDGYTF. The CDR3 nucleotides read TGTGCCAGCAGGGAGGGGGACGGCTACACCTTC.

The chain recombines TRBV7-9 with TRBJ1-1, with D possibly TRBD1 on 6 matching bases. Deletions cut 5 bases from V and 2 bases from J, with 12 bases between. This CDR3 contains 14 residues. In germline, CDR1 is SEHNR, CDR2 FQNEAQ (reference sequence). The CDR3, as DNA: TGTGCCAGCAGCGAGGGGGGGCGAAACACTGAAGCTTTCTTT. As protein: CASSEGGRNTEAFF.

This clone came up once. V gene TRBV9 combines with J gene TRBJ1-4; weak D call: TRBD1 (5 bases). V lost 4 bases and J lost 2, with 12 bases in between. Germline CDR1 is SGDLS and CDR2 is YYNGEE. The CDR3 extends over 15 amino acids. The CDR3: CASSPGGSTNEKLFF. The CDR3 region has the DNA TGTGCCAGCAGCCCCGGGGGTTCTACTAATGAAAAACTGTTTTTT.

This rearrangement joins TRBV6-5 to TRBJ1-2; D gene ambiguous. Per germline, CDR1 MNHEY and CDR2 SVGAGI. Trimming cost V 2 bases and J 0 bases, with 10 bases left between them. The CDR3 spans 15 residues. DNA of the CDR3: TGTGCCAGCAGTTACGCTCGGGAGTCTAACTATGGCTACACCTTC. As protein: CASSYARESNYGYTF.